The clone carrying this TCR beta chain was counted many times. Its specificity is not known. The sample is drawn from a study of regulatory T cells in long-lasting Graves disease. Study results and caveats: It was in persistent disease that TRBV28, TRBJ1-2 and TRBJ2-5 were favored. Thyroid tissue was not sampled; only peripheral blood was.

From germline, CDR1 is LGHNT and CDR2 FRNRAP. With 6 bases removed from V and 7 bases from J, the gap between germline ends came to 15 bases. This CDR3 is built from 14 residues. iRepertoire HTBI primers and Arm-PCR of CDR3 regions built TCR beta libraries. In TCRdb, the multiplex PCR reads were re-called with MiXCR into one record per CDR3 protein. Here the sample spans 250,000 to 300,000 distinct CDR3 sequences, 15% to 20% being singletons. Time point reported: newly diagnosed GD, antithyroid drugs for less than 3 months. After RNA was extracted from PBMCs, the TCR library was made from it. The patients were enrolled through endocrinology in Xi'an, China. This same sample was also part of a study on T cells in Graves' hyperthyroidism and ophthalmopathy. That source reports: A lack of ophthalmopathy progression within 18 months defined stable Graves' hyperthyroidism.

The TCR comes from a woman between 25 and 40 years old with Graves disease. Here the sequenced sample was peripheral blood mononuclear cells (PBMCs), taken at new diagnosis, from a patient treated with antithyroid drugs. The chain couples TRBV12-5 to TRBJ2-2; TRBD1 is a possible D gene (5 bases). The CDR3 nucleotides are TGTGCTAGTGGACGACAGATTCTGCGCGGGGAGCTGTTTTTT. Translating gives CASGRQILRGELFF.